This paragraph covers one TCR beta chain sequence. The data were obtained in a study of blood T cell repertoires in COVID-19. Study overall: Spain, Italy and the United States supplied samples that represented acute and convalescent COVID-19. T cells, B-cell-depleted T cells, or PBMCs provided the cDNA or gDNA that served as material.

Per the original data handling: Estimated nucleated cell counts came from reference gene primer amplification. Using immunoSEQ multiplex PCR, the repertoire was profiled, and TCRdb retains in-frame clones only, with some absent. From that table come the V and J calls and clone size; the DNA was used to work out D and trimming. Of some 180,000 clones detected, around 85% appear once; the ten largest clones hold less than 9%. CDR3 size: 14 residues. J gave up 2 bases and V 4 bases, and 4 bases lay outside the gene matches. The V gene's germline CDR1 is SGHRS and CDR2 YFSETQ. The TCR sequence derives from a woman in her sixties with acute or convalescent COVID-19. Material: peripheral blood. The V call is TRBV5-1, the J call TRBJ1-2, with 8 bases lining up with TRBD1. The CDR3 protein is CASSGQGRNYGYTF. For the CDR3, the DNA is TGCGCCAGCAGCGGACAGGGTCGGAACTATGGCTACACCTTC.